The present T cell receptor (beta chain) was sequenced within a study of blood T cell repertoires in COVID-19. Study information: Whether acute or convalescent, the COVID-19 samples came from the United States, Italy and Spain.

The CDR3 covers 15 residues. V was clipped by 3 bases and J by 4 bases, with 10 bases between them. Per the germline V gene, CDR1 is MDHEN and CDR2 is SYDVKM. Exposed participants encountered a COVID-19 case during the 2 weeks preceding study entry. In the original processing: Amplified reference gene primers provided the basis for estimating nucleated cell counts. Measured with immunoSEQ multiplex PCR; TCRdb has only the in-frame clones, and not every one. The V and J calls and the clone size are those of that table, but D and trimming were determined from the DNA. The table lists some 360,000 clones, roughly 86% of them singletons.

This chain links TRBV28 with TRBJ1-6, with D maybe TRBD1 (6 bases). What was sequenced was PBMCs or T cells enriched from blood (not recorded which). The receptor was isolated from a woman aged 30 to 39 who had been exposed to COVID-19. The CDR3 protein is CASSFEGGYNSPLHF. CDR3 nucleotides: TGTGCCAGCAGTTTCGAGGGGGGGTATAATTCACCCCTCCACTTT.